The sequence of this T cell receptor beta chain was determined in a study of identical twins. At least ten counts were recorded for this clonotype. Its matching antigen is unknown. The authors used template switching to add a universal primer site and gave cDNA unique molecular identifiers. Using its own MiXCR run on the 5' RACE reads, TCRdb lists one record per CDR3 protein. The table records 200,000 to 250,000 distinct CDR3 sequences, approximately 8.3% of them present only once. Findings of the study overall: Compared with models, monozygotic twins showed more out-of-frame TCR alpha sharing. For zero-insertion analyses, partial confounding could come from invariant MAIT and iNKT cells. Conclusions relied on cross-sectional statistical analysis, not following the same donors.

Deletions cut 0 bases from V and 3 bases from J, with 12 bases between. The CDR3 has 15 residues. Germline CDR1 and CDR2: SGHRS and YFSETQ. The same data also went into a second study, on yellow fever vaccine responses in identical twins.

This sequence was found in a woman aged 18-30 years in good health. The chain is built from TRBV5-1 and TRBJ1-1, with D uncertain. Sequenced: memory (CD45RO+) T cells sorted from blood. The CDR3 DNA is TGCGCCAGCAGCTTGGAGAGGGTGGGGTACACTGAAGCTTTCTTT. As protein: CASSLERVGYTEAFF.